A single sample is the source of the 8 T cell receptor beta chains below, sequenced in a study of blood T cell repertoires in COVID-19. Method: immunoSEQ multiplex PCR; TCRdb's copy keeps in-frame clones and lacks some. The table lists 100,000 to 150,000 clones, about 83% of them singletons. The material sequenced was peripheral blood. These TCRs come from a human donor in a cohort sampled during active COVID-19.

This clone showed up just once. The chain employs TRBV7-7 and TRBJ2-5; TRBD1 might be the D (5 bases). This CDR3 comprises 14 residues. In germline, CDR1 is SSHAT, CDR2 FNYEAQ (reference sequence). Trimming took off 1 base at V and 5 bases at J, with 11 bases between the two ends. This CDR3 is CASSLVSGFETQYF. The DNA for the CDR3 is TGTGCCAGCAGCTTAGTTTCAGGGTTTGAGACCCAGTACTTC.

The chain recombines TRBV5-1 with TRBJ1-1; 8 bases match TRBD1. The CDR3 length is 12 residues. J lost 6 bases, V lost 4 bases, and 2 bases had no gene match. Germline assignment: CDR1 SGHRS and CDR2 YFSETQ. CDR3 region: CASSETGAEAFF. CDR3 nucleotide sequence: TGCGCCAGCAGCGAGACAGGGGCTGAAGCTTTCTTT.

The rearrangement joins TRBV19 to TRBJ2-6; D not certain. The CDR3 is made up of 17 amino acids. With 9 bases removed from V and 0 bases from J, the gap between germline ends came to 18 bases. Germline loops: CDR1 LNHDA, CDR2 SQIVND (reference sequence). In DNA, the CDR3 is TGTGCCAGCTCCCTCAATTTCTATGGCTCTGGGGCCAACGTCCTGACTTTC. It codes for CASSLNFYGSGANVLTF. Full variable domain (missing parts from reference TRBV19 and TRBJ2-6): DGGITQSPKYLFRKEGQNVTLSCEQNLNHDAMYWYRQDPGQGLRLIYYSQIVNDFQKGDIAEGYSVSREKKESFPLTVTSAQKNPTAFYLCASSLNFYGSGANVLTFGAGSRLTVL.

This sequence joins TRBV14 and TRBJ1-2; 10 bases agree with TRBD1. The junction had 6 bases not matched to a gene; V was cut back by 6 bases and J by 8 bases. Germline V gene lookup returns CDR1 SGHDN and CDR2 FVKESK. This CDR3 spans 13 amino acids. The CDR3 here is CASSGTGAGGYTF. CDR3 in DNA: TGTGCCAGCAGTGGGACAGGGGCGGGCGGCTACACCTTC.

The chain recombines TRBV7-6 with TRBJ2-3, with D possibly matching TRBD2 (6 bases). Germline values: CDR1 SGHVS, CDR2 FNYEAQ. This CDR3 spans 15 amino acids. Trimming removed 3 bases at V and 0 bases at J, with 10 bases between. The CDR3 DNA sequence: TGTGCCAGCAGCTTGTGGACTACCAGCACAGATACGCAGTATTTT. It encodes CASSLWTTSTDTQYF.

CDR3 loop: CASSFRGGRGDQPQHF. CDR3 sequence (DNA): TGTGCCAGCAGCTTTCGAGGGGGCAGGGGGGATCAGCCCCAGCATTTT. V is TRBV5-6 and J is TRBJ1-5; TRBD1 matches 7 bases. Per the germline V gene, CDR1 is SGHDT and CDR2 is YYEEEE. The CDR3 sequence is 16 residues long. Trimming took 2 bases from V and 5 from J; bases not matched to a gene: 10.

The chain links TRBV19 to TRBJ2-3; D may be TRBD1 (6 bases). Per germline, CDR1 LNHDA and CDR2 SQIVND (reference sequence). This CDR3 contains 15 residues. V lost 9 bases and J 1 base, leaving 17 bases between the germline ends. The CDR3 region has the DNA TGTGCCAGCTCCCCGCCCAGGGGCCGCACAGATACGCAGTATTTT. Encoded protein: CASSPPRGRTDTQYF.

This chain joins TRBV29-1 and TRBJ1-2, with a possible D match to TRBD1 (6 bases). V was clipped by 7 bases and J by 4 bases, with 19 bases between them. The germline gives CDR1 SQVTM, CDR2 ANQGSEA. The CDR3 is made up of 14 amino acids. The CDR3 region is CSADMTQGSYGYTF. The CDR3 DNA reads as TGCAGCGCTGACATGACACAGGGTAGCTATGGCTACACCTTC.